This TCR beta chain was identified in a study of monozygotic twins with cystic fibrosis. Findings and limits, study-wide: Median Simpson clonality of 0.0095 suggested naive T cells predominated. J usage was most co-twin-similar in 8 of 16 pairs, V in 13.

J lost 9 bases, V lost 3 bases, and 10 bases had no gene match. The CDR3 is made up of 15 amino acids. Germline lookup yields CDR1 WNHNN and CDR2 SYGVQD (reference sequence). Produced via immunoSEQ multiplex PCR; TCRdb's table is partial and in-frame only. Of about 20,000 clones in the sample, 95% to 97% were seen once. A note on this clone: Antigen: not known.

The V and J genes are TRBV10-1 and TRBJ2-1; TRBD2 matches 8 bases. The sequence came from a woman aged 30 to 39 with cystic fibrosis. Sequences were obtained from blood. CDR3 DNA sequence: TGCGCCAGCAGTGAAGCCAGCGGGGGATTTGGTGAGCAGTTCTTC. Its protein product is CASSEASGGFGEQFF.